The TCR beta chain under discussion was sequenced for a study of shared clonotypes between healthy human individuals. General study points: Apart from blood, nothing was sampled; tissue repertoires likely differ.

Clones were sequenced by immunoSEQ multiplex PCR, and TCRdb holds only the in-frame ones, with some missing. The top ten hold 1% to 1.5% of the sample, which has 1.5 million to 2.5 million clones, approximately 94% seen once. Germline-derived CDR1 and CDR2 are SGHRS and YFSETQ. The CDR3 spans 15 residues. V lost 4 bases and J 3 bases, leaving 16 bases between the germline ends. Positive CCR7 selection of CD45RO-negative cells yielded the naive CD8 cells, and terminally differentiated effector memory CD45RA+ cells were excluded. In the case of this clone: The antigen remains unidentified.

The TCR originated in a young man in good health. V usage is TRBV5-1 and J usage is TRBJ1-1; a weak D match, TRBD1 (5 bases). Sequencing was carried out using naive CD8+ T cells sorted from blood. CDR3 sequence (DNA): TGCGCCAGCAGCCCCTCTCCCAGGGTAGACACTGAAGCTTTCTTT. Translating gives CASSPSPRVDTEAFF.